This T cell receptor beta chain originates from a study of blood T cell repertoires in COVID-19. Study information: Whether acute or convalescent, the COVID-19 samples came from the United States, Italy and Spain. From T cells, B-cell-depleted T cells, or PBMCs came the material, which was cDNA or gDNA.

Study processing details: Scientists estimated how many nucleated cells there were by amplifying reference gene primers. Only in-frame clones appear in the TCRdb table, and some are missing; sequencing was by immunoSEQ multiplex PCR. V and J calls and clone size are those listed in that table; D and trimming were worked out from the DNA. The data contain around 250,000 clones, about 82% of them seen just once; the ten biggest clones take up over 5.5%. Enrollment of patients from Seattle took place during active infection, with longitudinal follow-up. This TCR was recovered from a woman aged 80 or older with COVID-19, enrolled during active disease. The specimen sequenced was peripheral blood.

The CDR3 region has the DNA TGTGCCAGCAGCGTAGGACAGGGGAATTCACCCCTCCACTTT. The encoded protein is CASSVGQGNSPLHF. V gene TRBV9 combines with J gene TRBJ1-6, with TRBD1 matching over 8 bases. Looked up from germline, CDR1 is SGDLS and CDR2 is YYNGEE. This CDR3 comprises 14 residues. The ends lost 0 bases at V and 7 bases at J; junction bases unmatched: 0.